The entry below gives a single TCR beta chain sequence along with its context. Its specificity is not known. This CDR3 contains 12 residues. It was by 5' RACE with UMI labels that the TRB cDNA libraries were prepared. From its re-call of the 5' RACE reads, TCRdb lists each CDR3 protein once, without DNA. Here the sample table reports around 63,000 distinct CDR3 sequences. The data are from a study of CXCR3-negative and CXCR3-positive naive CD8 T cells. Study-wide results and caveats: Greater hydrophobicity was found in TRB CDR3s of CXCR3-positive naive cells than of CXCR3-negative naive cells.

The material sequenced was naive CXCR3+ CD8+ T cells from blood. Stated subset: CD45RO-CCR7+CD27+CD95- naive CD8+ T cells expressing CXCR3 (TNR3+). This sequence was found in a human donor in good health. Some clones in this sample may be carry-over from other donors' samples. The rearrangement links TRBV12-3 or TRBV12-4 to TRBJ1-3. The CDR3 loop is CASSSGGNTIYF.